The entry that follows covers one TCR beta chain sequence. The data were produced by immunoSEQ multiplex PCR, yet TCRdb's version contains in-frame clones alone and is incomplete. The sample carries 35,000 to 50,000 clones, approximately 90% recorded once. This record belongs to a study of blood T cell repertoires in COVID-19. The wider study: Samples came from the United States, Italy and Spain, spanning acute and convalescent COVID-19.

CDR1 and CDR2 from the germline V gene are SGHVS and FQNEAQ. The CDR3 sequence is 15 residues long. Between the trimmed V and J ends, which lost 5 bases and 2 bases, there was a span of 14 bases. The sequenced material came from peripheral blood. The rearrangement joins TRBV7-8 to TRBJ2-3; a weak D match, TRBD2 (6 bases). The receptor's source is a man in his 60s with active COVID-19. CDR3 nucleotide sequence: TGTGCCAGCAGCACCCAAGGCGGGACCACAGATACGCAGTATTTT. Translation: CASSTQGGTTDTQYF.